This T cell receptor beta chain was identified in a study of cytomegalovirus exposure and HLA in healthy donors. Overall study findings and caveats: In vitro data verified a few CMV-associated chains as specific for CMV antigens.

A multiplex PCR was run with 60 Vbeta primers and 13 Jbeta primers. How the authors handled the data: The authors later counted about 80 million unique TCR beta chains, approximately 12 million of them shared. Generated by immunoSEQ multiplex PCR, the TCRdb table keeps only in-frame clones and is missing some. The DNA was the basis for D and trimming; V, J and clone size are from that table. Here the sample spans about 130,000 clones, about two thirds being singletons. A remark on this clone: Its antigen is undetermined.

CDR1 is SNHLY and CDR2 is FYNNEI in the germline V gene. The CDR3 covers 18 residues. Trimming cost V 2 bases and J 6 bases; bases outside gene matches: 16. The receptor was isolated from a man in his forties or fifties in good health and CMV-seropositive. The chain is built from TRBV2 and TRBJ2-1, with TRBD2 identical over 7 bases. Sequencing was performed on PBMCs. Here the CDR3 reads CASSEPSGFGRIGNEQFF. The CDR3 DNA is TGTGCCAGCAGTGAACCATCGGGGTTCGGGAGGATCGGCAATGAGCAGTTCTTC.